This passage covers 15 T cell receptor beta chains from one sample sequenced in a study of OX40 agonist ivuxolimab in advanced cancers. Assay used: immunoSEQ multiplex PCR; TCRdb lists only in-frame clones, some missing. Here the sample spans 65,000 to 85,000 clones, under 95% being singletons. Sample: CD4+ or CD8+ T cells sorted from blood, taken in a trial of the OX40 agonist ivuxolimab. The receptors were gathered from an adult with an advanced solid tumor such as melanoma, head and neck, liver or kidney cancer.

The V call is TRBV6-5, the J call TRBJ1-1, with 9 bases aligning to TRBD1. The germline gives CDR1 MNHEY, CDR2 SVGAGI. The CDR3 totals 15 residues. Trimming at V came to 6 bases and at J to 2 bases, leaving 7 bases not matched to a gene. The CDR3 is CASSPQGAQNTEAFF. In DNA, the CDR3 is TGTGCCAGCAGCCCACAGGGGGCCCAAAACACTGAAGCTTTCTTT.

This chain uses TRBV6-5 with TRBJ2-7, with TRBD2 matching over 11 bases. Per the germline V gene, CDR1 is MNHEY and CDR2 is SVGAGI. The junction had 2 bases not matched to a gene; V was cut back by 0 bases and J by 1 base. The CDR3 has 16 residues. The CDR3 here is CASSYSLAGGSYEQYF. CDR3 bases: TGTGCCAGCAGTTACTCGCTAGCGGGGGGTTCCTACGAGCAGTACTTC.

This clone was counted once. The rearrangement joins TRBV27 to TRBJ2-5, with TRBD1 identical over 9 bases. Germline V gene sequence: CDR1 MNHEY, CDR2 SMNVEV (reference sequence). V shed 5 bases and J 5 bases; nucleotides not matched to a gene: 6. This CDR3 spans 14 amino acids. CDR3 sequence reads: CASSRTGEVETQYF. CDR3 DNA: TGTGCCAGCAGTAGGACAGGGGAGGTGGAGACCCAGTACTTC.

The chain joins TRBV28 to TRBJ2-7; perhaps TRBD2 as D (6 bases). Trimming left V 7 bases short and J 6 bases short, with 28 bases between. The V gene's germline CDR1 is MDHEN and CDR2 SYDVKM. The CDR3 is 17 residues long. The CDR3 sequence: CASNPSRAGLDDREQYF. The CDR3 DNA sequence: TGTGCCAGCAACCCTTCTAGGGCGGGATTGGATGATCGCGAGCAGTACTTC.

The V call is TRBV4-3, the J call TRBJ1-1; D uncertain. V was cut by 1 base and J by 2 bases, with 11 bases left in between. CDR1 is LGHNA, CDR2 YSLEER, per germline. The CDR3 runs to 15 residues. This chain's CDR3 is CASSQVPPRNTEAFF. The DNA of the CDR3 is TGCGCCAGCAGCCAAGTTCCCCCCAGAAACACTGAAGCTTTCTTT.

The CDR3 sequence is CASRGDTGELFF. As DNA, the CDR3 is TGTGCCAGCAGGGGGGACACCGGGGAGCTGTTTTTT. V gene TRBV5-6 combines with J gene TRBJ2-2; D tentatively fits TRBD1 or TRBD2 (5 bases each). Trimming shortened V by 5 bases and J by 3 bases, and 5 bases separated the two germline ends. The CDR3 contains 12 residues. In germline, CDR1 is SGHDT, CDR2 YYEEEE.

This chain uses TRBV4-1 with TRBJ1-5; 7 nucleotides line up with TRBD1. The length of the CDR3 is 17 residues. Germline V gene sequence: CDR1 MGHRA, CDR2 YSYEKL. The V gene end was trimmed by 0 bases and the J gene end by 4 bases; junction bases not matched to a gene: 9. CDR3 nucleotide sequence: TGCGCCAGCAGCCAAGATGCGGCAGGGGGAAGGAATCAGCCCCAGCATTTT. This translates into CASSQDAAGGRNQPQHF.

The chain combines TRBV7-6 with TRBJ2-7, with TRBD2 matching over 7 bases. The germline gives CDR1 SGHVS, CDR2 FNYEAQ. The CDR3 consists of 16 residues. With V trimmed by 2 bases and J by 5 bases, 12 bases remained unmatched. This CDR3 is CASSLPTAGPPNEQYF. CDR3 DNA: TGTGCCAGCAGCTTACCCACAGCGGGGCCCCCCAACGAGCAGTACTTC.

The chain joins TRBV19 to TRBJ2-7; TRBD1 agrees at 9 bases. J gave up 4 bases and V 8 bases, and 0 bases lay outside the gene matches. This CDR3 spans 11 amino acids. The V gene's germline CDR1 is LNHDA and CDR2 SQIVND (reference sequence). The CDR3 is CASGTGYEQYF. CDR3 nucleotide sequence: TGTGCCAGTGGGACAGGGTACGAGCAGTACTTC. The full variable domain, with the rest looked up from reference TRBV19 and TRBJ2-7, is DGGITQSPKYLFRKEGQNVTLSCEQNLNHDAMYWYRQDPGQGLRLIYYSQIVNDFQKGDIAEGYSVSREKKESFPLTVTSAQKNPTAFYLCASGTGYEQYFGPGTRLTVT.

The gene calls are TRBV9 and TRBJ2-7; TRBD2 agrees at 9 bases. The trim removed 4 bases at V and 6 bases at J, leaving 5 bases unmatched. This CDR3 contains 13 residues. Germline assignment: CDR1 SGDLS and CDR2 YYNGEE. The CDR3 loop is CASSPGLATEQYF. CDR3 nucleotides: TGTGCCAGCAGCCCGGGACTAGCCACCGAGCAGTACTTC.

This chain joins TRBV9 and TRBJ2-3; no reliable D call. The CDR3 length is 17 residues. V was pared by 0 bases and J by 3 bases, with 17 bases between. Germline loops: CDR1 SGDLS, CDR2 YYNGEE. CDR3: CASSVDPRGKFTDTQYF. CDR3 sequence (DNA): TGTGCCAGCAGCGTAGATCCCCGAGGAAAGTTTACAGATACGCAGTATTTT. The full variable domain, in which reference TRBV9 and TRBJ2-3 provide the parts outside the CDR3, is DSGVTQTPKHLITATGQRVTLRCSPRSGDLSVYWYQQSLDQGLQFLIQYYNGEERAKGNILERFSAQQFPDLHSELNLSSLELGDSALYFCASSVDPRGKFTDTQYFGPGTRLTVL.

This chain links TRBV5-6 with TRBJ1-5; possibly TRBD1 for D (5 bases). V lost 4 bases and J lost 0, with 14 bases in between. The V gene's germline CDR1 is SGHDT and CDR2 YYEEEE. This CDR3 has 16 amino acids. CDR3 in DNA: TGTGCCAGCAGCCTGTGGGGCTCATATAGCAATCAGCCCCAGCATTTT. It is translated as CASSLWGSYSNQPQHF.

The chain couples TRBV7-9 to TRBJ2-2, with 7 positions matching TRBD1. The germline V gene has CDR1 SEHNR and CDR2 FQNEAQ (reference sequence). Trimming removed 3 bases from V and 5 bases from J; junction bases left unmatched: 6. The CDR3 length is 15 residues. The CDR3: CASSFPTGITGELFF. CDR3 coding DNA: TGTGCCAGCAGCTTTCCGACAGGGATTACCGGGGAGCTGTTTTTT.

The CDR3 region is CASSSWTGNTEAFF. The CDR3 DNA sequence: TGTGCCAGCAGCTCGTGGACAGGGAACACTGAAGCTTTCTTT. This chain uses TRBV7-2 with TRBJ1-1; TRBD1 matches 7 bases. Per germline, CDR1 SGHTA and CDR2 FQGNSA. The CDR3 is made up of 14 amino acids. The V gene end was trimmed by 4 bases and the J gene end by 1 base; junction bases not matched to a gene: 3.

This clone was detected a few times. The rearrangement joins TRBV10-3 to TRBJ1-1; TRBD1 is a possible D gene (5 bases). CDR3 size: 16 residues. Germline values: CDR1 ENHRY, CDR2 SYGVKD. The V end lost 3 bases, the J end lost 1 base, and 15 bases lay between the germline ends. This CDR3 reads CAISERREGENTEAFF. The CDR3 DNA is TGTGCCATCAGTGAAAGGAGGGAAGGGGAGAACACTGAAGCTTTCTTT.